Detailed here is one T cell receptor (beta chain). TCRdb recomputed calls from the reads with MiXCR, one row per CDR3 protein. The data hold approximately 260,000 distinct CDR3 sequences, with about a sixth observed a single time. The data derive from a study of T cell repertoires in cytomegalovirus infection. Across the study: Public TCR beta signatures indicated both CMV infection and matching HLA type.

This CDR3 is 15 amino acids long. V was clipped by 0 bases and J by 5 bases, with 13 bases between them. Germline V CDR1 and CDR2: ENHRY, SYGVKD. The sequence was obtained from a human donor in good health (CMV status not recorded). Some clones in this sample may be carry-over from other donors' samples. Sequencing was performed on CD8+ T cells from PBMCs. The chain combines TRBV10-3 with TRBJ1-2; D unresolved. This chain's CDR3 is CAISESKGRAYGYTF. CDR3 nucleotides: TGTGCCATCAGTGAGTCTAAGGGCAGAGCATATGGCTACACCTTC.